Sequencing of this TCR beta chain was carried out in a study of cytomegalovirus exposure and HLA in healthy donors. General observations from the study: A later analysis found TCR association rates differed by HLA locus, highest for DRB1 and lowest for HLA-C.

J lost 7 bases, V lost 3 bases, and 8 bases had no gene match. Looked up from germline, CDR1 is MDHEN and CDR2 is SYDVKM. The CDR3 sequence is 14 residues long. PCR used 60 Vbeta primers and 13 Jbeta primers. This table comes from immunoSEQ multiplex PCR, and its TCRdb copy is limited to in-frame clones, with some not included. The table shows more than 110,000 clones, with 70% to 75% occurring only once. In its sample, this clone was seen once. The antigen is undetermined. Sample: PBMCs. This chain connects TRBV28 to TRBJ2-5; TRBD2 matches at 7 bases. The source of this sequence is a human donor in good health. The CDR3 protein is CASSLAGRGATQYF. CDR3 sequence (DNA): TGTGCCAGCAGTTTGGCAGGGAGGGGCGCGACCCAGTACTTC. The variable domain in full, with the rest retrieved from reference TRBV28 and TRBJ2-5, is DVKVTQSSRYLVKRTGEKVFLECVQDMDHENMFWYRQDPGLGLRLIYFSYDVKMKEKGDIPEGYSVSREKKERFSLILESASTNQTSMYLCASSLAGRGATQYFGPGTRLLVL.